This T cell receptor beta chain was identified in a study of cytomegalovirus exposure and HLA in healthy donors. The wider study: About 85 million unique TCRs from HLA-typed donors were held in an early release of data.

J was trimmed by 0 bases and V by 4 bases; bases with no gene match: 4. Looked up from germline, CDR1 is SGHRS and CDR2 is YFSETQ. This CDR3 region has 15 residues. With 60 Vbeta and 13 Jbeta primers, the PCR was carried out. Libraries were prepared by immunoSEQ multiplex PCR; TCRdb keeps only in-frame clonotypes and omits some of them. The data contain about 150,000 clones, 65% to 80% of them singletons. This TCR came from a woman between 35 and 50 years old in good health and CMV-seropositive. The sample taken for sequencing was PBMCs. The rearrangement links TRBV5-1 to TRBJ1-3; 7 bases are a match to TRBD1. CDR3 region: CASSAGTDSGNTIYF. DNA of the CDR3: TGCGCCAGCAGCGCCGGGACAGACTCTGGAAACACCATATATTTT. The full variable domain, completed using reference TRBV5-1 and TRBJ1-3, is KAGVTQTPRYLIKTRGQQVTLSCSPISGHRSVSWYQQTPGQGLQFLFEYFSETQRNKGNFPGRFSGRQFSNSRSEMNVSTLELGDSALYLCASSAGTDSGNTIYFGEGSWLTVV.